The 5 T cell receptor beta chains in this list originate from one sample, sequenced in a study of PD-1 blockade in classical Hodgkin lymphoma. Documented time point: cycle 4 day 1 (C4D1), after less than 7 weeks of nivolumab. Every patient experienced relapse after autologous stem cell transplantation, and brentuximab vedotin exposure varied. Using immunoSEQ multiplex PCR, the repertoire was profiled, and TCRdb retains in-frame clones only, with some absent. This sample yields tens of thousands of clones, of which nearly 85% are seen a single time; approximately 15% belongs to the top ten. Sequencing was performed on peripheral blood mononuclear cells (PBMCs), taken before the fourth cycle of nivolumab. The receptors stem from a human donor with classical Hodgkin lymphoma.

The rearrangement links TRBV30 to TRBJ1-2; D not certain. Germline assignment: CDR1 GTSNPN and CDR2 SVGIG (reference sequence). This CDR3 region has 14 residues. The ends were cut back, 0 bases at V and 5 bases at J, with 13 bases in the middle. The chain's CDR3 is CAWSVPTFGYGYTF. CDR3 coding DNA: TGTGCCTGGAGTGTTCCAACGTTCGGGTATGGCTACACCTTC. Using reference TRBV30 and TRBJ1-2 for the parts outside the CDR3, the full variable domain is SQTIHQWPATLVQPVGSPLSLECTVEGTSNPNLYWYRQAAGRGLQLLFYSVGIGQISSEVPQNLSASRPQDRQFILSSKKLLLSDSGFYLCAWSVPTFGYGYTFGSGTRLTVV.

There are a few counts of this clone. This chain joins TRBV9 and TRBJ1-1, with D perhaps TRBD1 (5 bases). Germline loops: CDR1 SGDLS, CDR2 YYNGEE. The CDR3 totals 14 residues. V was pared by 5 bases and J by 1 base, with 12 bases between. CDR3 amino acids: CASSVTRGNTEAFF. In DNA, the CDR3 is TGTGCCAGCAGTGTAACAAGGGGGAACACTGAAGCTTTCTTT.

The chain combines TRBV7-9 with TRBJ2-1, with TRBD2 matching 13 bases. Germline V gives CDR1 SEHNR, CDR2 FQNEAQ (reference sequence). J was trimmed by 9 bases and V by 4 bases; bases with no gene match: 15. The CDR3 runs to 18 residues. The CDR3 spells CASSSRVRTSGSFIEQFF. In DNA form, the CDR3 reads TGTGCCAGCAGCTCCAGGGTCCGGACTAGCGGGAGTTTCATTGAGCAGTTCTTC.

The chain joins TRBV28 to TRBJ2-5; 7 nucleotides agree with TRBD1. Losses at the gene ends were 0 bases for V and 1 base for J; bases not matched to a gene: 5. CDR3 length: 16 amino acids. Germline lookup yields CDR1 MDHEN and CDR2 SYDVKM. CDR3 amino acids: CASSLWTGTAQETQYF. The DNA of the CDR3 is TGTGCCAGCAGTTTATGGACAGGGACAGCCCAAGAGACCCAGTACTTC.

The chain uses TRBV5-6 and TRBJ2-6, with D unclear. The CDR3 runs 13 residues. Germline V gives CDR1 SGHDT, CDR2 YYEEEE. V was clipped by 7 bases and J by 4 bases, with 9 bases between them. CDR3 DNA sequence: TGTGCCAGCGGCACCCCAGGGGCCAACGTCCTGACTTTC. Residues: CASGTPGANVLTF. The full variable domain, rest sourced from reference TRBV5-6 and TRBJ2-6, is DAGVTQSPTHLIKTRGQQVTLRCSPKSGHDTVSWYQQALGQGPQFIFQYYEEEERQRGNFPDRFSGHQFPNYSSELNVNALLLGDSALYLCASGTPGANVLTFGAGSRLTVL.